This is a list of T cell receptor beta chains from one sample in a study of T cell repertoires in cytomegalovirus infection. These TCRs' antigens remain unknown. Using its own MiXCR run on the reads, TCRdb lists one record per CDR3 protein. The sample shows roughly 310,000 distinct CDR3 sequences, approximately 32% of them seen only once. Sample: cultured PBMCs, taken from culture after CMV antigen stimulation. These receptors were obtained from a human donor in good health (CMV status not recorded). Some clones in this sample may be carry-over from other donors' samples. The CDR3 runs from the conserved cysteine through the conserved F or W. The order of the fields is clone size, J gene, D gene, V gene, CDR3 DNA, CDR3 protein. A D gene is named only where the DNA matches it firmly. Clone size is shown for a subset of rows, as once, few, many or a class of expanded clone.

>-|TRBJ2-7|TRBD1|TRBV12-3/TRBV12-4
TGTGCCAGCAGCGCTCTTGGGGCACAGGGGGCCTACGAGCAGTACTTC
CASSALGAQGAYEQYF
>many|TRBJ1-3|TRBD1|TRBV7-8
TGTGCCAGCAGCTCTACGATCGGGACAGGGGGCCTTCGGTCCTCTGGAAACACCATATATTTT
CASSSTIGTGGLRSSGNTIYF
>many|TRBJ2-1|TRBD2|TRBV7-2
TGTGCCAGCAGCTTAGGGCGGGAGAGGAACAATGAGCAGTTCTTC
CASSLGRERNNEQFF
>-|TRBJ2-6|-|TRBV3-1
TGTGCCAGCAGCCAAGAACTCGGTGGGGCCGGGGCCAACGTCCTGACTTTC
CASSQELGGAGANVLTF
>few|TRBJ2-1|-|TRBV27
TGTGCCAGCACCAGCAGATTGGGATACTCCTACAATGAGCAGTTCTTC
CASTSRLGYSYNEQFF
>few|TRBJ1-5|-|TRBV2
TGTGCCAGCAGTGCGGGGGGGAGTTTCGATCAGCCCCAGCATTTT
CASSAGGSFDQPQHF
>many|TRBJ2-1|TRBD2|TRBV7-8
TGTGCCAGCAGCAAACGTAGGGCGGGGGAAACCTACAATGAGCAGTTCTTC
CASSKRRAGETYNEQFF
>few|TRBJ2-7|-|TRBV12-3/TRBV12-4
TGTGCCAGCAGTTTCTTTAGGGGGGACGAGCAGTACTTC
CASSFFRGDEQYF
>-|TRBJ1-3|TRBD1|TRBV5-1
TGCGCCAGCAGCTTGGCCCCAGGGCAGGGGGCTGGAAACACCATATATTTT
CASSLAPGQGAGNTIYF
>few|TRBJ1-2|-|TRBV19
TGTGCCAGTACCGAAGACAGGAGCAGGGGCGGCTACACCTTC
CASTEDRSRGGYTF
>few|TRBJ2-3|-|TRBV6-2/TRBV6-3
TGTGCCAGCAGTTCGGACGACTTGAATACGCAGTATTTT
CASSSDDLNTQYF
>-|TRBJ1-1|-|TRBV10-3
TGTGCCATCAGTGGGGGAGGGGGAATAGGAACTGAAGCTTTCTTT
CAISGGGGIGTEAFF
>-|TRBJ1-1|-|TRBV7-3
TGTGCCAGCAGCTTGGACGGTTTGAACACTGAAGCTTTCTTT
CASSLDGLNTEAFF
>-|TRBJ1-1|TRBD1|TRBV6-5
TGTGCCAGCAGTTACAACATAGGGGGCTGGGACACTGAAGCTTTCTTT
CASSYNIGGWDTEAFF
>-|TRBJ1-1|TRBD1|TRBV7-6
TGTGACAGCAGCCCCTACCCGGGACAGCGGGAACGCTTCACTGAAGCTTTCTTT
CDSSPYPGQRERFTEAFF
>-|TRBJ2-1|TRBD2|TRBV6-4
TGTGCCAGCAGCGAGGGACTAGCGGGGAGCGATGAGCAGTTCTTC
CASSEGLAGSDEQFF
>few|TRBJ2-3|TRBD2|TRBV20-1
TGCAGTGCTAGAGTAGCGGGAGTGAGTACAGATACGCAGTATTTT
CSARVAGVSTDTQYF
>-|TRBJ1-5|TRBD1|TRBV12-3/TRBV12-4
TGTGCCAGCAGTTTAAGACAGGGTGTCGGTCAGCCCCAGCATTTT
CASSLRQGVGQPQHF
>few|TRBJ1-1|-|TRBV3-1
TGTGCCAGCAGCCAAGCAGGTCGGACTGAAGCTTTCTTT
CASSQAGRTEAFF
>-|TRBJ2-7|TRBD2|TRBV19
TGTGCCAGTAGTCATAACCGGGAGGACTCCTACGAGCAGTACTTC
CASSHNREDSYEQYF
>few|TRBJ1-4|-|TRBV7-2
TGTGCCAGCAGCTTACAGGCGTCGGCTGAAAAACTGTTTTTT
CASSLQASAEKLFF
>many|TRBJ2-7|-|TRBV10-3
TGTGCCATCAGTGCTATTGGGGTTCGGAGAAATGACGAGCAGTACTTC
CAISAIGVRRNDEQYF
>few|TRBJ2-1|TRBD2|TRBV7-3
TGTGCCAGCAGCCAGGGACTAGCGAGCTCCTACAATGAGCAGTTCTTC
CASSQGLASSYNEQFF
>-|TRBJ2-5|-|TRBV10-3
TGTGCCATCAGTGAGGCAGGGACCCCGCCCGAAGAGACCCAGTACTTC
CAISEAGTPPEETQYF
>-|TRBJ2-2|TRBD2|TRBV7-2
TGTGCCAGCAGCTTACGATGGCGGGGGAGTCTCACCGGGGAGCTGTTTTTT
CASSLRWRGSLTGELFF
>-|TRBJ2-1|TRBD2|TRBV24-1
TGTGCCACCAGTGACATGACTAGCCAAATACTCGATGAGCAGTTCTTC
CATSDMTSQILDEQFF
>few|TRBJ1-4|-|TRBV7-8
TGTGCCAGCAGCTTAGCCTCCGGGTTAGACAGGCGAGAAGGTTTACTGTTTTTT
CASSLASGLDRREGLLFF
>few|TRBJ2-4|-|TRBV7-6
TGTGCCAGCAGCCCCCTACCTCCGGGACTCCTAGGACAAAACATTCAGTACTTC
CASSPLPPGLLGQNIQYF
>few|TRBJ2-7|-|TRBV5-1
TGCGCCAGCAGCTTGGGGGGATTAAAGTTAAAGATGTCAGGGCTCACCTCCTACGAGCAGTACTTC
CASSLGGLKLKMSGLTSYEQYF
>-|TRBJ2-5|-|TRBV27
TGTGCCAGCCACGGGCGAGGGGAGACCCAGTACTTC
CASHGRGETQYF
>many|TRBJ2-7|TRBD1|TRBV28
TGTGCCAGCCGTGCCGCAGACAGGGTGACCCACGAGCAGTACTTC
CASRAADRVTHEQYF
>few|TRBJ2-1|TRBD1|TRBV6-1
TGTGCCAGCAGTGAATTTGGGACAGGGGCCTACAATGAGCAGTTCTTC
CASSEFGTGAYNEQFF
>few|TRBJ1-1|-|TRBV20-1
TGCAGTGCGGCCCGGGGGCCGAACACTGAAGCTTTCTTT
CSAARGPNTEAFF
>-|TRBJ1-2|-|TRBV20-1
TGCAGTGTTATAGTGCCAGGAGACTATGGCTACACCTTC
CSVIVPGDYGYTF
>-|TRBJ2-3|-|TRBV5-1
TGCGCCAGCAGCTTGGCGGCTAGTCAGGATACGCAGTATTTT
CASSLAASQDTQYF
>-|TRBJ1-4|TRBD1|TRBV5-5
TGTGCCAGCAGCTTGGCCCAGGGGGTAGTTGAAAAACTGTTTTTT
CASSLAQGVVEKLFF
>-|TRBJ1-2|TRBD1|TRBV27
TGTGCCAGCAGTTTCAGTCAGGGGGTTGACTACACCTTC
CASSFSQGVDYTF
>-|TRBJ2-7|-|TRBV27
TGTGCCAGCAGTTTAATGTCTTACGGCCGCTTCTCCTACGAGCAGTACTTC
CASSLMSYGRFSYEQYF
>-|TRBJ2-3|-|TRBV10-3
TGTGCCATCAGTGAGTTTGCAGGGGGCACAGATACGCAGTATTTT
CAISEFAGGTDTQYF
>-|TRBJ2-7|TRBD1|TRBV7-7
TGTGCCAGCAGTCTAGGCCGGGACAGTTCCTACGAGCAGTACTTC
CASSLGRDSSYEQYF
>-|TRBJ1-3|-|TRBV4-1
TGCGCCAGCAGCCCGGTGGGACACCTCTCTGGAAACACCATATATTTT
CASSPVGHLSGNTIYF
>-|TRBJ2-7|-|TRBV27
TGTGCCAGCAGTTTATCCTGGGGATACGAGCAGTACTTC
CASSLSWGYEQYF
>many|TRBJ1-5|-|TRBV6-2/TRBV6-3
TGTGCCAGCAGCCTCCGGAGGAATCAGCCCCAGCATTTT
CASSLRRNQPQHF
>once|TRBJ1-5|-|TRBV15
TGTGCCACCAGCAGAGATGACCGGGAGCAGCCCCAGCATTTT
CATSRDDREQPQHF